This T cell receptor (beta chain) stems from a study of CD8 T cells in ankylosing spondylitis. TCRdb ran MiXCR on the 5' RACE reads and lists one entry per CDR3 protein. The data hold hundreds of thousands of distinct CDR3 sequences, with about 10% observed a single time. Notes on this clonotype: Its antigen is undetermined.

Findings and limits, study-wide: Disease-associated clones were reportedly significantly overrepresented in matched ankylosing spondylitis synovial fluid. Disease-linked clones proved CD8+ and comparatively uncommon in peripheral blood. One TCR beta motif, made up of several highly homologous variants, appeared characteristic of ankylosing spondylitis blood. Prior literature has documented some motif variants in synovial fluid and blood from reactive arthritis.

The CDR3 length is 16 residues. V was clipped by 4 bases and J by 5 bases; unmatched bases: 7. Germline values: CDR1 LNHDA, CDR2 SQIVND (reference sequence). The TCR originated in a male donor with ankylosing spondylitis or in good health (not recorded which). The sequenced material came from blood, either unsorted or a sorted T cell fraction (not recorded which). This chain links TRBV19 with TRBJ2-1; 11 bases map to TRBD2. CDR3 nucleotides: TGTGCCAGTAGTAACCCCGGGACTAGCGGAAACAATGAGCAGTTCTTC. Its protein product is CASSNPGTSGNNEQFF. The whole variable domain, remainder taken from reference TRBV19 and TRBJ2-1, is DGGITQSPKYLFRKEGQNVTLSCEQNLNHDAMYWYRQDPGQGLRLIYYSQIVNDFQKGDIAEGYSVSREKKESFPLTVTSAQKNPTAFYLCASSNPGTSGNNEQFFGPGTRLTVL.